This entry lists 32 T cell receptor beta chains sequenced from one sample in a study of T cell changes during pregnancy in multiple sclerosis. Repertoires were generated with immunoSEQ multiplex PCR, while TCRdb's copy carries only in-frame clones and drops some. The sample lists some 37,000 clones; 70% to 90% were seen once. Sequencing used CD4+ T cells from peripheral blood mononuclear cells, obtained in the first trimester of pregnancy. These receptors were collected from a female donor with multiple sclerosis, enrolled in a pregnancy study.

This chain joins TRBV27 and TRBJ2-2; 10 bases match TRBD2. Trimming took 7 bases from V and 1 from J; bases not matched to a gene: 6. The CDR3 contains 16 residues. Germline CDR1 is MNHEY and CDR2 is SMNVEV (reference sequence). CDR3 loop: CASKLTSGQNTGELFF. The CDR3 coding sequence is TGTGCCAGCAAGTTGACTAGCGGGCAGAACACCGGGGAGCTGTTTTTT.

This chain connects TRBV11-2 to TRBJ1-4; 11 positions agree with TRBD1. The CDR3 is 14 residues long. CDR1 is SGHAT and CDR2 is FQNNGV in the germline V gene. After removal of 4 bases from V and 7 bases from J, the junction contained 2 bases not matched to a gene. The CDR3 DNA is TGTGCCAGCAGCTGGGACAGGGGGTCTGAAAAACTGTTTTTT. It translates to CASSWDRGSEKLFF.

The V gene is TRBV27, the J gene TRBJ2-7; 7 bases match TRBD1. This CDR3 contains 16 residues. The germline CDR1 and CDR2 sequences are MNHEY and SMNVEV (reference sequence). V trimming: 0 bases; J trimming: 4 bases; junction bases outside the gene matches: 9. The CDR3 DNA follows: TGTGCCAGCAGTTTATCGCCCCCAGGGGGTACGTACGAGCAGTACTTC. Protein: CASSLSPPGGTYEQYF.

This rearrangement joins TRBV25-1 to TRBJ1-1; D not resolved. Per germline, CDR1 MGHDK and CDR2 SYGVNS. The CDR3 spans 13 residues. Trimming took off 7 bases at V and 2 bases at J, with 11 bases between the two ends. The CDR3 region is CASKGSGNTEAFF. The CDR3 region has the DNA TGTGCCAGCAAAGGAAGCGGTAACACTGAAGCTTTCTTT.

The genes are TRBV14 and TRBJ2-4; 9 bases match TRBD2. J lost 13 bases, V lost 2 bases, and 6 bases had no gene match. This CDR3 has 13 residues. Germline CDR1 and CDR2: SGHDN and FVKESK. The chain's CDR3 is CASSQKGTSIQYF. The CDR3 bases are TGTGCCAGCAGCCAAAAGGGGACTAGCATCCAGTACTTC.

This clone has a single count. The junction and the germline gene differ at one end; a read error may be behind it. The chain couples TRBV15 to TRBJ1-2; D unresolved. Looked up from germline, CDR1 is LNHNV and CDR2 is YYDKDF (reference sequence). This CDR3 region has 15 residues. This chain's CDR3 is CATGRARSTYYGYTF. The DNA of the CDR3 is TGTGCCACCGGCAGAGCGCGGAGTACGTACTATGGCTACACCTTC.

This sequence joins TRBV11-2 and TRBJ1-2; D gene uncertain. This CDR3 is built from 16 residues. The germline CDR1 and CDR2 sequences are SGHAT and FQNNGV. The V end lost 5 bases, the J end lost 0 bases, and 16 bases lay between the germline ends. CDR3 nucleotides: TGTGCCAGCAGCCCCTATTCTAGTGCAACTAACTATGGCTACACCTTC. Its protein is CASSPYSSATNYGYTF.

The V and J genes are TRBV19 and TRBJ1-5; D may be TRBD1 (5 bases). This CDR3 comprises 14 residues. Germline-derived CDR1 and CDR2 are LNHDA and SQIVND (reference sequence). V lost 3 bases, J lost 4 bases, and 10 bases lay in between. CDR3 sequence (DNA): TGTGCCAGTAGTATTGAAAGGGGAAATCAGCCCCAGCATTTT. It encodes CASSIERGNQPQHF.

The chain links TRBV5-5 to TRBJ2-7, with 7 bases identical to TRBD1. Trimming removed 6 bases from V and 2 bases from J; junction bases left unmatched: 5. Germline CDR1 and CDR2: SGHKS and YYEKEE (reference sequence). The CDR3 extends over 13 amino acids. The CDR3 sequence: CASTHTGAYEQYF. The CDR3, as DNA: TGTGCCAGCACACATACAGGGGCCTACGAGCAGTACTTC.

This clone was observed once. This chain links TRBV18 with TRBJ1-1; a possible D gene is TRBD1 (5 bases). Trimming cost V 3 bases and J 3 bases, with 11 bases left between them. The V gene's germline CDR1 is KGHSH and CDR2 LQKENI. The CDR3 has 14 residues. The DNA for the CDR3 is TGTGCCAGCTCACCCCAGTCGGGGGACACTGAAGCTTTCTTT. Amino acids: CASSPQSGDTEAFF.

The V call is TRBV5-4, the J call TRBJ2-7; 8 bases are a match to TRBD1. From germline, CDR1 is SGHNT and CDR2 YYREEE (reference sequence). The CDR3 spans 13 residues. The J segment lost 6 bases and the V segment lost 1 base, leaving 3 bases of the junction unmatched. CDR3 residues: CASSLPDRAEQYF. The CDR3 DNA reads TGTGCCAGCAGCTTGCCGGACAGGGCCGAGCAGTACTTC.

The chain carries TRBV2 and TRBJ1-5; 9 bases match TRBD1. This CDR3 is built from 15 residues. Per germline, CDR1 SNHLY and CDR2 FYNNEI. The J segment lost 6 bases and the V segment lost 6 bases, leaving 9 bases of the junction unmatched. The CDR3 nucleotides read TGTGCCAGCAGCTTCGAACAGGGGGCTGCTCAGCCCCAGCATTTT. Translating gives CASSFEQGAAQPQHF.

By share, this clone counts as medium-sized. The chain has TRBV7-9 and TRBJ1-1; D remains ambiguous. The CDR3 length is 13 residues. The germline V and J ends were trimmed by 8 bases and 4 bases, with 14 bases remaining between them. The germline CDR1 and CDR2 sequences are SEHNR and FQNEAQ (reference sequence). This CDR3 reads CASLDPRGTEAFF. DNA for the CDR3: TGTGCCAGCCTGGATCCTCGGGGCACTGAAGCTTTCTTT.

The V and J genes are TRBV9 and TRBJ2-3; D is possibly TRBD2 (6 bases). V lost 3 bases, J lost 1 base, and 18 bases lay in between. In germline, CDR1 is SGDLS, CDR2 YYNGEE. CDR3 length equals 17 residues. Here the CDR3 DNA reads TGTGCCAGCAGCGCGCGGGACTTAAGGGGAGGCACAGATACGCAGTATTTT. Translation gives CASSARDLRGGTDTQYF.

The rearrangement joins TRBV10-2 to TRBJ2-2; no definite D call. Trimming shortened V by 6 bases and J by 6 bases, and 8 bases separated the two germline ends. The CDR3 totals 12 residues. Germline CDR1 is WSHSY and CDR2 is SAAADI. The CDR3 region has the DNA TGCGCCAGCAGGACTCTCCCCGGGGAGCTGTTTTTT. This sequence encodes CASRTLPGELFF.

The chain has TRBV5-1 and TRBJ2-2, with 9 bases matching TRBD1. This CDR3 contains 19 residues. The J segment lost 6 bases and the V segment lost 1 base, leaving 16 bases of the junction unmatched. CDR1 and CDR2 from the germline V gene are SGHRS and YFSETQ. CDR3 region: CASSLNVRDRVSDPGELFF. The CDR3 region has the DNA TGCGCCAGCAGCTTGAATGTTCGGGACAGGGTGTCGGATCCCGGGGAGCTGTTTTTT.

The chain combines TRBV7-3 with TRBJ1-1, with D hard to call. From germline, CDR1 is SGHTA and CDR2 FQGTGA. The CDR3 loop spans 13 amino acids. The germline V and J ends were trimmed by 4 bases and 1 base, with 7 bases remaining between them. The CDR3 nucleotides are TGTGCCAGCAGCTCCTATAAGAACACTGAAGCTTTCTTT. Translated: CASSSYKNTEAFF.

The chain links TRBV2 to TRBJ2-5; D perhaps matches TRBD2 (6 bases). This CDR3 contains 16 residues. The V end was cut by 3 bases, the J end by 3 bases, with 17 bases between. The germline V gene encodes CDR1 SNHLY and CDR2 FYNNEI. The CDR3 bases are TGTGCCAGCAGTGAGATTCTGAGCGGAGGGGAAGAGACCCAGTACTTC. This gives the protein CASSEILSGGEETQYF.

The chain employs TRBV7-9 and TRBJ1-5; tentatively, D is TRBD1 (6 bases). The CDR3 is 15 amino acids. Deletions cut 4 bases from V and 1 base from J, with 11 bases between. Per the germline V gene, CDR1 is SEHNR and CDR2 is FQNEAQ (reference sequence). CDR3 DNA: TGTGCCAGCAGCTCAAACACAGGGAGCAATCAGCCCCAGCATTTT. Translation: CASSSNTGSNQPQHF.

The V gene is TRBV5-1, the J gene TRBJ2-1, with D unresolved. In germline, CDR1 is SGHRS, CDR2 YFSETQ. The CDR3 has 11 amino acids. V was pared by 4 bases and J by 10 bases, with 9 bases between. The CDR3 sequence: CASSDLDEQFF. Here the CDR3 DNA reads TGCGCCAGCAGCGACTTAGACGAGCAGTTCTTC.

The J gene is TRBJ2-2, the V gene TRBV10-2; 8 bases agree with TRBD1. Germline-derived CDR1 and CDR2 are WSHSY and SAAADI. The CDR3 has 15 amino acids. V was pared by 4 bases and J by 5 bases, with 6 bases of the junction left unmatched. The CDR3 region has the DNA TGCGCCAGCAGTGCCGGACAGGGTGGGACCGGGGAGCTGTTTTTT. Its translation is CASSAGQGGTGELFF.

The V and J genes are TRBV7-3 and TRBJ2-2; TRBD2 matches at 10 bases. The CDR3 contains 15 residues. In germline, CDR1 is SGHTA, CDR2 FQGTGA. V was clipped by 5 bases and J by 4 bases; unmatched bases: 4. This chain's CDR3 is CASSPSGGGTGELFF. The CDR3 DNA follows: TGTGCCAGCAGCCCAAGCGGGGGGGGCACCGGGGAGCTGTTTTTT.

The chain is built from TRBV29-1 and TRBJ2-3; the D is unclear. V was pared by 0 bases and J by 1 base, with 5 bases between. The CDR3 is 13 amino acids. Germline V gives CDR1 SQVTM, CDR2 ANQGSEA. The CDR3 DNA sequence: TGCAGCGTTGAAGAGGCCGGCACAGATACGCAGTATTTT. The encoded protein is CSVEEAGTDTQYF.

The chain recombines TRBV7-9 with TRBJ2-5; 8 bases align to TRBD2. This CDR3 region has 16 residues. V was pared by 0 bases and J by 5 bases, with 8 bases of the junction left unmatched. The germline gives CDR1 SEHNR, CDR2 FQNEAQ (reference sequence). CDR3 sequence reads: CASSLAARGVAETQYF. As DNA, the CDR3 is TGTGCCAGCAGCTTAGCCGCGCGGGGGGTGGCTGAGACCCAGTACTTC.

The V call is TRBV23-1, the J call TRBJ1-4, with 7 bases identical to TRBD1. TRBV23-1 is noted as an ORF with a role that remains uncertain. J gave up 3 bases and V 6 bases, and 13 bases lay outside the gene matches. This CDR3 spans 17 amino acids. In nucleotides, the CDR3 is TGCGCCAGCAGCCGACCGGGACAGCCGCCGTCTAATGAAAAACTGTTTTTT. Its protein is CASSRPGQPPSNEKLFF.

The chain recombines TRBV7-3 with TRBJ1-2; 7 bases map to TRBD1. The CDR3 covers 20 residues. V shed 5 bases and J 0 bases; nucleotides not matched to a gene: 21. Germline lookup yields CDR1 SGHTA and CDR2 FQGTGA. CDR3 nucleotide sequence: TGTGCCAGCAGCCCCCATCCTCCGGGACAGCCGTACTCAGCTAACTATGGCTACACCTTC. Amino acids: CASSPHPPGQPYSANYGYTF. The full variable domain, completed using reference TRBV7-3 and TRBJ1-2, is GAGVSQTPSNKVTEKGKYVELRCDPISGHTALYWYRQSLGQGPEFLIYFQGTGAADDSGLPNDRFFAVRPEGSVSTLKIQRTERGDSAVYLCASSPHPPGQPYSANYGYTFGSGTRLTVV.

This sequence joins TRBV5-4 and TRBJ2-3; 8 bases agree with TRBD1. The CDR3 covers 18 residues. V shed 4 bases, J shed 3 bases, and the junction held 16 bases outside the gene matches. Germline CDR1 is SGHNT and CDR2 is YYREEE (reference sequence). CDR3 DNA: TGTGCCAGCAGCCAGATGGGGGCAGGGGGCGCGAAAACAGATACGCAGTATTTT. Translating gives CASSQMGAGGAKTDTQYF.

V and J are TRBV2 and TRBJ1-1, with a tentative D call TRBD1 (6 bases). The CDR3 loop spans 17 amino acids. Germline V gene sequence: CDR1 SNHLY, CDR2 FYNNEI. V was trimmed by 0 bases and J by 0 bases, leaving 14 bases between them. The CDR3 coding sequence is TGTGCCAGCAGTGAAGCGCGGTCGGGGGGCATGAACACTGAAGCTTTCTTT. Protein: CASSEARSGGMNTEAFF.

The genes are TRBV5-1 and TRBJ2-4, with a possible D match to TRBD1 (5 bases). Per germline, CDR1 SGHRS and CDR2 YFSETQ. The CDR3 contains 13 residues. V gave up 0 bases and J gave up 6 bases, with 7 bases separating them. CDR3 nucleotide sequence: TGCGCCAGCAGCTTGGGACAGTTAAACATTCAGTACTTC. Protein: CASSLGQLNIQYF. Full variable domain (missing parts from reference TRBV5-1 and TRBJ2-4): KAGVTQTPRYLIKTRGQQVTLSCSPISGHRSVSWYQQTPGQGLQFLFEYFSETQRNKGNFPGRFSGRQFSNSRSEMNVSTLELGDSALYLCASSLGQLNIQYFGAGTRLSVL.

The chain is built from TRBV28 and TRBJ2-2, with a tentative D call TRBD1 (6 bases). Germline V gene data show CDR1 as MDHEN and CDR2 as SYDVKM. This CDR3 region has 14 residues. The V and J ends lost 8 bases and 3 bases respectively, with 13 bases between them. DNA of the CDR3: TGTGCCAGCGGTAGGAGGACAGACACCGGGGAGCTGTTTTTT. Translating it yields CASGRRTDTGELFF.

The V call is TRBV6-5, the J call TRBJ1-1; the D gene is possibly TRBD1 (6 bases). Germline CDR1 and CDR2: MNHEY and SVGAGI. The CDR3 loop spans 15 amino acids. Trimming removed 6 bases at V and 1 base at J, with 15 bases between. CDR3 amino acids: CASRSSGARNTEAFF. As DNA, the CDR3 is TGTGCCAGCAGATCCTCAGGGGCAAGGAACACTGAAGCTTTCTTT.

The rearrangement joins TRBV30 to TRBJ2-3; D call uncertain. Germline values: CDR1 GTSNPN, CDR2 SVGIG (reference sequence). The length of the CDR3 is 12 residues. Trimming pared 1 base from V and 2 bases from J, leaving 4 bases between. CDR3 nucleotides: TGTGCCTGGAGTGACTCCACAGATACGCAGTATTTT. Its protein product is CAWSDSTDTQYF.